The 24 T cell receptor beta chains reported below all come from one sample, sequenced in a study of T cell responses to AZD1222 COVID-19 vaccine. Method: immunoSEQ multiplex PCR; TCRdb's copy keeps in-frame clones and lacks some. This repertoire shows 90,000 to 110,000 clones, roughly 90% found once; its top ten account for approximately 17%. The source material was peripheral blood, sampled on day 0 of AZD1222 vaccination. The receptors stem from an adult in good health.

The chain combines TRBV19 with TRBJ1-1; D may be TRBD1 (5 bases). The CDR3 has 13 amino acids. The V gene lost 5 bases and the J gene lost 8 bases, with 15 bases spanning the gap. Germline V gene sequence: CDR1 LNHDA, CDR2 SQIVND (reference sequence). CDR3 nucleotides: TGTGCCAGTAGTGTAGGGCAGGGCGGCGAAGCTTTCTTT. Its protein product is CASSVGQGGEAFF. The full variable domain, its missing parts supplied by reference TRBV19 and TRBJ1-1, is DGGITQSPKYLFRKEGQNVTLSCEQNLNHDAMYWYRQDPGQGLRLIYYSQIVNDFQKGDIAEGYSVSREKKESFPLTVTSAQKNPTAFYLCASSVGQGGEAFFGQGTRLTVV.

V is TRBV10-1 and J is TRBJ1-3; perhaps TRBD1 as D (5 bases). In germline, CDR1 is WNHNN, CDR2 SYGVQD (reference sequence). V was trimmed by 3 bases and J by 4 bases, leaving 13 bases between them. The length of the CDR3 is 15 residues. The CDR3 loop reads CASSDWGDWGNTIYF. The CDR3 nucleotides read TGCGCCAGCAGTGATTGGGGGGATTGGGGAAACACCATATATTTT.

This clone was seen only once. The rearrangement joins TRBV12-3 or TRBV12-4 to TRBJ2-7; TRBD2 is a possible D gene (5 bases). The V gene lost 1 base and the J gene lost 1 base, with 5 bases spanning the gap. This CDR3 is 13 amino acids long. The CDR3 reads CASSLGGSYEQYF. The CDR3 DNA is TGTGCCAGCAGTTTAGGCGGGTCCTACGAGCAGTACTTC.

This clone was recorded once. The rearrangement links TRBV27 to TRBJ1-2, with 9 bases that match TRBD1. This CDR3 contains 17 residues. Germline V gene sequence: CDR1 MNHEY, CDR2 SMNVEV (reference sequence). Trimming removed 0 bases from V and 1 base from J; junction bases left unmatched: 6. In DNA, the CDR3 is TGTGCCAGCAGTTTATCGGGGACAGGGTATTTTAACTATGGCTACACCTTC. Translation: CASSLSGTGYFNYGYTF.

The chain links TRBV3-1 (or the pseudogene TRBV3-2) to TRBJ1-1; D is perhaps TRBD1 (5 bases). V gave up 4 bases and J gave up 1 base, with 13 bases separating them. There are 15 residues in the CDR3. Germline loops: CDR1 LGHDT, CDR2 YNNKEL (reference sequence). The CDR3 DNA is TGTGCCAGCAGCCCATGGGGACGCCCGAACACTGAAGCTTTCTTT. Its translation is CASSPWGRPNTEAFF.

This clone was seen once. The chain combines TRBV5-1 with TRBJ2-2, with D unclear. Germline-derived CDR1 and CDR2 are SGHRS and YFSETQ. With 1 base removed from V and 8 bases from J, the gap between germline ends came to 3 bases. The CDR3 runs to 11 residues. The CDR3 region is CASSLFGELFF. The CDR3 DNA reads as TGCGCCAGCAGCTTGTTTGGGGAGCTGTTTTTT. The full variable domain, completed using reference TRBV5-1 and TRBJ2-2, is KAGVTQTPRYLIKTRGQQVTLSCSPISGHRSVSWYQQTPGQGLQFLFEYFSETQRNKGNFPGRFSGRQFSNSRSEMNVSTLELGDSALYLCASSLFGELFFGEGSRLTVL.

The rearrangement uses TRBV21-1 and TRBJ2-2; no DNA check was done on the table's D call, TRBD2. TRBV21-1 is reported as a pseudogene. The CDR3 runs 22 residues. The CDR3 spells CASSKKTARTKTSGRRVGELFF. CDR3 in DNA: TGTGCCAGCAGCAAAAAGACCGCCCGGACGAAGACTAGCGGGAGACGGGTCGGGGAGCTGTTTTTT.

In its sample, this clone was seen once. The J gene is TRBJ2-1, the V gene TRBV24-1; 7 bases are shared with TRBD2. The J segment lost 0 bases and the V segment lost 0 bases, leaving 1 base of the junction unmatched. The CDR3 runs 16 residues. Germline values: CDR1 KGHDR, CDR2 SFDVKD. CDR3 nucleotide sequence: TGTGCCACCAGTGATTTGCGGACTAGCTCCTACAATGAGCAGTTCTTC. This sequence encodes CATSDLRTSSYNEQFF.

The genes are TRBV5-1 and TRBJ1-2; TRBD1 agrees at 8 bases. The CDR3 is 15 residues long. V lost 3 bases to trimming and J lost 2 bases; unmatched junction nucleotides: 6. Germline V lookup: CDR1 SGHRS, CDR2 YFSETQ. CDR3 DNA sequence: TGCGCCAGCAGCTCGTCTGGACAGGGAAACTATGGCTACACCTTC. Its translation: CASSSSGQGNYGYTF.

This chain's CDR3 is CASSSRGFPYEQYV. The DNA of the CDR3 is TGTGCCAGCAGCAGCAGGGGGTTTCCCTACGAGCAGTACGTC. This sequence joins TRBV21-1 and TRBJ2-7; the D call of TRBD1 is as the table states it, not checked on the DNA. TRBV21-1 is reported as a pseudogene. The CDR3 covers 14 residues.

The rearrangement joins TRBV30 to TRBJ2-2; D gene unclear. The CDR3 contains 13 residues. V was trimmed by 7 bases and J by 7 bases, leaving 16 bases between them. The V gene's germline CDR1 is GTSNPN and CDR2 SVGIG (reference sequence). CDR3 DNA: TGTGCCTTCTCGTCGGTGGTGGGCGGGGAGCTGTTTTTT. Amino acids: CAFSSVVGGELFF.

The rearrangement joins TRBV11-3 to TRBJ1-1; no clear D gene. CDR1 is SGHNT, CDR2 YENEEA, per germline. Trimming left V 5 bases short and J 1 base short, with 8 bases between. This CDR3 contains 13 residues. For the CDR3, the DNA is TGTGCCAGCAGCGGTACCCAGAACACTGAAGCTTTCTTT. Its translation is CASSGTQNTEAFF.

This chain uses TRBV9 with TRBJ1-2, with D tentatively TRBD1 (6 bases). The germline CDR1 and CDR2 sequences are SGDLS and YYNGEE. The CDR3 runs 14 residues. Trimming left V 4 bases short and J 0 bases short, with 10 bases between. The CDR3 here is CASSLHRANYGYTF. Written as DNA, the CDR3 is TGTGCCAGCAGCCTACACAGGGCTAACTATGGCTACACCTTC. Complete variable domain (other parts from reference TRBV9 and TRBJ1-2): DSGVTQTPKHLITATGQRVTLRCSPRSGDLSVYWYQQSLDQGLQFLIQYYNGEERAKGNILERFSAQQFPDLHSELNLSSLELGDSALYFCASSLHRANYGYTFGSGTRLTVV.

CDR3 region: CASSPGRNTEAFF. The CDR3 DNA sequence: TGTGCCAGCTCCCCGGGGAGGAACACTGAAGCTTTCTTT. The chain joins TRBV18 to TRBJ1-1; D unclear. The ends were cut back, 6 bases at V and 1 base at J, with 9 bases in the middle. CDR3 length: 13 residues. Germline values: CDR1 KGHSH, CDR2 LQKENI.

This chain uses TRBV7-2 with TRBJ2-7; D gene uncertain. CDR1 is SGHTA, CDR2 FQGNSA, per germline. Trimming cost V 3 bases and J 3 bases, with 12 bases left between them. CDR3 length: 14 residues. The chain's CDR3 is CASSLGLGSYEQYF. For the CDR3, the DNA is TGTGCCAGCAGCTTGGGTCTGGGCAGCTACGAGCAGTACTTC.

This clone was seen more than once but under ten times. The rearrangement uses TRBV5-6 and TRBJ1-5, with D possibly being TRBD1 (6 bases). Trimming removed 4 bases from V and 4 bases from J, with 12 bases in between. The CDR3 length is 14 residues. Per germline, CDR1 SGHDT and CDR2 YYEEEE. The CDR3 DNA is TGTGCCAGCAGCCCCAGGGGCAGTAATCAGCCCCAGCATTTT. This sequence encodes CASSPRGSNQPQHF.

CDR3 in amino acids: CAWSVLVGSYNEQFF. The CDR3 DNA reads as TGTGCCTGGAGTGTACTTGTCGGGTCCTACAATGAGCAGTTCTTC. J is TRBJ2-1 and V is TRBV30, with no clear D. The CDR3 runs to 15 residues. Germline V lookup: CDR1 GTSNPN, CDR2 SVGIG (reference sequence). V was clipped by 0 bases and J by 1 base, with 10 bases between them.

The chain joins TRBV4-3 to TRBJ1-3; possibly TRBD1 for D (5 bases). Germline V gene data show CDR1 as LGHNA and CDR2 as YSLEER. The V gene lost 1 base and the J gene lost 7 bases, with 14 bases spanning the gap. The CDR3 contains 15 residues. CDR3 amino acids: CASSQVDSPGNTIYF. The CDR3 bases are TGCGCCAGCAGCCAAGTTGACAGTCCGGGGAACACCATATATTTT.

This clone was observed once. The J gene is TRBJ1-1, the V gene TRBV18; tentative D call: TRBD1 (5 bases). V lost 6 bases and J lost 0, with 20 bases in between. Germline V gene data show CDR1 as KGHSH and CDR2 as LQKENI. The CDR3 has 17 amino acids. In nucleotides, the CDR3 is TGTGCCAGCTCGCCTTTTGTTCCGACAGACATGAACACTGAAGCTTTCTTT. Translation: CASSPFVPTDMNTEAFF.

The V and J genes are TRBV29-1 and TRBJ1-2; D is unclear. Germline CDR1 and CDR2: SQVTM and ANQGSEA. Trimming removed 2 bases from V and 6 bases from J, with 13 bases in between. This CDR3 region has 13 residues. The CDR3 spells CSVEPTHWNGYTF. The CDR3 nucleotides read TGCAGCGTTGAACCGACCCATTGGAATGGCTACACCTTC. The entire variable domain, with the rest obtained from reference TRBV29-1 and TRBJ1-2, is as follows: SAVISQKPSRDICQRGTSLTIQCQVDSQVTMMFWYRQQPGQSLTLIATANQGSEATYESGFVIDKFPISRPNLTFSTLTVSNMSPEDSSIYLCSVEPTHWNGYTFGSGTRLTVV.

The V call is TRBV19, the J call TRBJ1-1; D uncertain. The germline V gene encodes CDR1 LNHDA and CDR2 SQIVND (reference sequence). The CDR3 has 12 residues. Trimming pared 3 bases from V and 11 bases from J, leaving 13 bases between. The CDR3 sequence is CASSMSGRLAFF. CDR3 coding DNA: TGTGCCAGTAGTATGAGTGGACGACTGGCTTTCTTT.

This clone was observed a handful of times. The CDR3 loop reads CATSRDKTGLGSGNTIYF. The CDR3 nucleotides read TGTGCCACCAGCAGAGATAAGACAGGGCTAGGCTCTGGAAACACCATATATTTT. The V and J genes are TRBV15 and TRBJ1-3; 7 positions agree with TRBD1. CDR3 length equals 18 residues. CDR1 and CDR2 from the germline V gene are LNHNV and YYDKDF (reference sequence). The junction had 8 bases not matched to a gene; V was cut back by 0 bases and J by 0 bases.

A single count supports this clone. The chain combines TRBV30 with TRBJ1-4, with D unclear. The CDR3 covers 14 residues. Germline V gives CDR1 GTSNPN, CDR2 SVGIG (reference sequence). Deletions cut 3 bases from V and 12 bases from J, with 20 bases between. The DNA for the CDR3 is TGTGCCTGGAGGCGGCAGTTTGGTAGCCGCGAACTGTTTTTT. It translates to CAWRRQFGSRELFF.

The V gene is TRBV11-3, the J gene TRBJ1-2, with unresolved D. V shed 0 bases and J shed 5 bases, with 13 bases lying between them. From germline, CDR1 is SGHNT and CDR2 YENEEA. CDR3 length equals 15 residues. CDR3 DNA sequence: TGTGCCAGCAGCTTAGATCGACATAGTGCTTATGGCTACACCTTC. Residues: CASSLDRHSAYGYTF.